This TCR beta chain was recovered during a study of patients and donors after allogeneic stem cell transplantation. Each CDR3 protein gets one entry after TCRdb re-called the RT-PCR reads with MiXCR. The table lists about 960,000 distinct CDR3 sequences, 18% of them singletons. This clonotype occurred a few times. The receptor comes from a human donor who was either an allogeneic HSCT recipient or a stem cell or donor lymphocyte infusion donor (not recorded which). It is not recorded whose cells these are; they may come from a transplant donor. The specimen sequenced was blood, either unsorted or a sorted T cell fraction (not recorded which).

The CDR3 loop reads CASSPTGGAGYNEQFF. The CDR3 coding sequence is TGCGCCAGCAGTCCTACAGGGGGCGCGGGGTACAATGAGCAGTTCTTC. The chain carries TRBV5-1 and TRBJ2-1; the match to TRBD1 covers 9 bases. The CDR3 totals 16 residues. Losses at the gene ends were 5 bases for V and 4 bases for J; bases not matched to a gene: 10. CDR1 and CDR2 (germline): SGHRS, YFSETQ.